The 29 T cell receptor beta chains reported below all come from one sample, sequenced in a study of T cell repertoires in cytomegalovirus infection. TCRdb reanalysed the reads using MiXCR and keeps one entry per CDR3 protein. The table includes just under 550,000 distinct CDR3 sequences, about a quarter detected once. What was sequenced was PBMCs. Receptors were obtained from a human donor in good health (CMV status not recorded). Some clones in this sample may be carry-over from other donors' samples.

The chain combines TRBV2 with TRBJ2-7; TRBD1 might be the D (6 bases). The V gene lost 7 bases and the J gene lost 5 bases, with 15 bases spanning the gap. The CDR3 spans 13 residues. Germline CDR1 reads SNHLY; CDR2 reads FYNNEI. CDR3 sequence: CASIGPAGDEQYF. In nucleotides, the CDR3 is TGTGCCAGCATCGGGCCGGCAGGGGACGAGCAGTACTTC.

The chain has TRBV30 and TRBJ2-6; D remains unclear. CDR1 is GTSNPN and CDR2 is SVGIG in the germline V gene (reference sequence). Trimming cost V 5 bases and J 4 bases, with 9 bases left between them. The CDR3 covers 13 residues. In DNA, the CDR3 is TGTGCCTGGGGGGTTCGGGGGGCCAACGTCCTGACTTTC. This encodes CAWGVRGANVLTF.

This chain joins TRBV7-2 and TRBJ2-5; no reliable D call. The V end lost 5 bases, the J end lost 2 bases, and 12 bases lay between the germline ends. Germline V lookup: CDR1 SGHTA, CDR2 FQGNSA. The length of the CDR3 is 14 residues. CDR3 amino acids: CASSPIGLQETQYF. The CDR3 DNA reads TGTGCCAGCAGCCCTATCGGGCTACAAGAGACCCAGTACTTC.

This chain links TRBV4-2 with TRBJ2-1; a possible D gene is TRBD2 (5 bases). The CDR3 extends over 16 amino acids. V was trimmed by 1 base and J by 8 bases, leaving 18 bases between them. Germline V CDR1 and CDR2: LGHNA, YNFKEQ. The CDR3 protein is CASSQGSQERRHEQFF. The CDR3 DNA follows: TGTGCCAGCAGCCAAGGGTCCCAGGAGCGGAGGCATGAGCAGTTCTTC.

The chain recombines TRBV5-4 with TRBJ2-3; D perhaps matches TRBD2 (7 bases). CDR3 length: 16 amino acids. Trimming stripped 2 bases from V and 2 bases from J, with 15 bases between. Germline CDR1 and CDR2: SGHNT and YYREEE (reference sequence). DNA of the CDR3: TGTGCCAGCAGCTTCGGGGGGCAGGAATTCACAGATACGCAGTATTTT. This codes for CASSFGGQEFTDTQYF.

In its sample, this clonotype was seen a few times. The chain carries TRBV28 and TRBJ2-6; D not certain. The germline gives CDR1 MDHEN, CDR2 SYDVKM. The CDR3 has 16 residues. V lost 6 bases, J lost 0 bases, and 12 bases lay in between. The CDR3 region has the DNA TGTGCCAGCAGGGGCCCTTTTTCCTCTGGGGCCAACGTCCTGACTTTC. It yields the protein CASRGPFSSGANVLTF.

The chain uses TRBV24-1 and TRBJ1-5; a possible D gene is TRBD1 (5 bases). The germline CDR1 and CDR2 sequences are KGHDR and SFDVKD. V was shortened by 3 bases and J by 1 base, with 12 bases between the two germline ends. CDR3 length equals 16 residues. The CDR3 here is CATSDVTRGSNQPQHF. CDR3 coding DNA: TGTGCCACCAGTGATGTTACTCGGGGGAGCAATCAGCCCCAGCATTTT.

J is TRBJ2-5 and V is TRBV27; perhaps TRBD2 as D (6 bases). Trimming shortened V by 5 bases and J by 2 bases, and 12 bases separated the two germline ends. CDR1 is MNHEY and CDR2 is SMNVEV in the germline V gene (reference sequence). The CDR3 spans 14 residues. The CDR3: CASSPGEAQETQYF. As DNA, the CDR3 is TGTGCCAGCAGTCCCGGGGAGGCGCAAGAGACCCAGTACTTC.

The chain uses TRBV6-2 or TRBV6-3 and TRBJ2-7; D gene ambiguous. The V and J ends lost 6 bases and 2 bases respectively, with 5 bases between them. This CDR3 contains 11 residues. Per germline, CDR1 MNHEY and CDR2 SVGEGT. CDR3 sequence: CASRRTYEQYF. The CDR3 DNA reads TGTGCCAGCAGGCGGACCTACGAGCAGTACTTC.

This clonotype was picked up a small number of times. CDR3 bases: TGTGCTAGTGGTTTGGGGCAGGGGGGGAATGAGCAGTTCTTC. This gives the protein CASGLGQGGNEQFF. The gene calls are TRBV12-5 and TRBJ2-1; the D call may be TRBD1 or TRBD2 (7 bases each). V was pared by 1 base and J by 7 bases, with 11 bases between. The CDR3 is 14 amino acids. Germline V CDR1 and CDR2: LGHNT, FRNRAP.

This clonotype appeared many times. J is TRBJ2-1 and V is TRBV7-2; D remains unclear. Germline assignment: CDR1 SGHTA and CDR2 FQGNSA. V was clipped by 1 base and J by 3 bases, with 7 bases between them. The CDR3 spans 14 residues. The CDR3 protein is CASSLETVYNEQFF. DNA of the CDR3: TGTGCCAGCAGCTTAGAAACAGTCTACAATGAGCAGTTCTTC.

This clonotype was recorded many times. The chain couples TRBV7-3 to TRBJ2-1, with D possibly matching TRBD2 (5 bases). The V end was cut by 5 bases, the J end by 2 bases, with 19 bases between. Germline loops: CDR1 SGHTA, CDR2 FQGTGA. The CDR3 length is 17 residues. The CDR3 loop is CASSPIPFSGAYNEQFF. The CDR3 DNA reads TGTGCCAGCAGCCCTATACCGTTCAGCGGCGCCTACAATGAGCAGTTCTTC.

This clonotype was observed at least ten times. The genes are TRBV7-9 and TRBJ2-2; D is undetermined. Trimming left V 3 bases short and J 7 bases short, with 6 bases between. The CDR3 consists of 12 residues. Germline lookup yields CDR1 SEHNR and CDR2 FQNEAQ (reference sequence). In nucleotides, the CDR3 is TGTGCCAGCAGCTTTAGTGGCGGGGAGCTGTTTTTT. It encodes CASSFSGGELFF.

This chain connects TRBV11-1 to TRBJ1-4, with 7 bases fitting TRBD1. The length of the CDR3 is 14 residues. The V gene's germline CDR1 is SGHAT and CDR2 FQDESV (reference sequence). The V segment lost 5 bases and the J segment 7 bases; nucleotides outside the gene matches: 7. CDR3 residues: CASSRDSYSEKLFF. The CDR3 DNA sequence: TGTGCCAGCAGCAGGGACAGCTACTCTGAAAAACTGTTTTTT.

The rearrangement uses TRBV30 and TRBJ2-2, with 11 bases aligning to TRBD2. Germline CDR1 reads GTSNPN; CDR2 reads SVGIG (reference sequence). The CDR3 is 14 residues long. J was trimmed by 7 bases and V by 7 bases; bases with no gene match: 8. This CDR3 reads CAFLSGRANGELFF. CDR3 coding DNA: TGTGCCTTCCTTAGCGGGAGGGCCAACGGGGAGCTGTTTTTT.

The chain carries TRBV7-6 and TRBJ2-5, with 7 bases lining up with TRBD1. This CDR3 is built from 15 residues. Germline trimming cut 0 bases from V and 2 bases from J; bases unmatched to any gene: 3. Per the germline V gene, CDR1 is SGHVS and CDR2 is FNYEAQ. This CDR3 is CASSLATGQQETQYF. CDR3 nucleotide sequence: TGTGCCAGCAGCTTAGCTACGGGACAGCAAGAGACCCAGTACTTC.

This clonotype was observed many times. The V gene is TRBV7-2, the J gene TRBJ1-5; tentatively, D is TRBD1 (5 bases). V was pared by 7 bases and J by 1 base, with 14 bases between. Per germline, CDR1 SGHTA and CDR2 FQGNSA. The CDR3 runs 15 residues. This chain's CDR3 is CASTGTTGSNQPQHF. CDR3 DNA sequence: TGTGCCAGCACAGGGACCACTGGGAGCAATCAGCCCCAGCATTTT.

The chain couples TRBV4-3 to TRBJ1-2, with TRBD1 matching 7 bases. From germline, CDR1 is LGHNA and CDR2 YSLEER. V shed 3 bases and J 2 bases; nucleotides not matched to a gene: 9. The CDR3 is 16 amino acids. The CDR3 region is CASSQPTTGRNYGYTF. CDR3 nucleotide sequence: TGCGCCAGCAGCCAGCCTACGACAGGGAGGAACTATGGCTACACCTTC.

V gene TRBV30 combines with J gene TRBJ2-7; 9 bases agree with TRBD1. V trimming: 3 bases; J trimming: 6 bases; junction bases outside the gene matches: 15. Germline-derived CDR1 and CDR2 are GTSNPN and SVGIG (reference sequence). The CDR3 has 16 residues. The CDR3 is CAWSGTGSLMGGEQYF. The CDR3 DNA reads TGTGCCTGGAGCGGGACAGGGAGTTTGATGGGAGGCGAGCAGTACTTC.

The CDR3 spells CASSQAPISRYGYTF. The CDR3 DNA follows: TGCGCCAGCAGCCAAGCCCCTATCTCGCGTTATGGCTACACCTTC. This rearrangement joins TRBV4-1 to TRBJ1-2, with D hard to call. The germline V gene encodes CDR1 MGHRA and CDR2 YSYEKL. The V gene lost 1 base and the J gene lost 5 bases, with 14 bases spanning the gap. The CDR3 spans 15 residues.

The CDR3 nucleotides are TGTGCCAGCAGTTCGGATGAGGGGCCAAACATTCAGTACTTC. It encodes CASSSDEGPNIQYF. The chain uses TRBV6-2 or TRBV6-3 and TRBJ2-4; perhaps D is TRBD1 or TRBD2 (5 bases each). CDR1 is MNHEY and CDR2 is SVGEGT in the germline V gene. The CDR3 is 14 amino acids. V was shortened by 4 bases and J by 6 bases, with 13 bases between the two germline ends.

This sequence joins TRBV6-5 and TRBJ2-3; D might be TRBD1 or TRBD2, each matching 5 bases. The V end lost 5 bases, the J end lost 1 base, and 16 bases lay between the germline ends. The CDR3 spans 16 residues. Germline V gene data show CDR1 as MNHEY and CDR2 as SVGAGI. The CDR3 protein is CASSDIAIGGTDTQYF. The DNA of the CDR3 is TGTGCCAGCAGTGACATAGCGATAGGGGGCACAGATACGCAGTATTTT.

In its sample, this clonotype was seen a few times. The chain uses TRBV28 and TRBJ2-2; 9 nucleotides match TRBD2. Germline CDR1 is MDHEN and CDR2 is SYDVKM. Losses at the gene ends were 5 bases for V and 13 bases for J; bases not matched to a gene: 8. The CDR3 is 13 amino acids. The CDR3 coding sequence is TGTGCCAGCAGTCTAAGCGGGAGGCAGTGGCTGTTTTTT. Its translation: CASSLSGRQWLFF.

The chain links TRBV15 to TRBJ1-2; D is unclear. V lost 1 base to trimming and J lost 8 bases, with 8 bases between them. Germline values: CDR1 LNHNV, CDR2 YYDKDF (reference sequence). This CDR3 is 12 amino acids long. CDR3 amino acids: CATSRATGGYTF. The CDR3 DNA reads TGTGCCACCAGCAGAGCAACGGGGGGCTACACCTTC.

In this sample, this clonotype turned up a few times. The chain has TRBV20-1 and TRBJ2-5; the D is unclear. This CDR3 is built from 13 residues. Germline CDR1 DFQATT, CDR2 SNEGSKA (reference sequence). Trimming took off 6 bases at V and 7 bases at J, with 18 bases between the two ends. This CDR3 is CSAIVPASPTQYF. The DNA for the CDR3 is TGCAGTGCCATAGTCCCCGCTTCCCCGACCCAGTACTTC.

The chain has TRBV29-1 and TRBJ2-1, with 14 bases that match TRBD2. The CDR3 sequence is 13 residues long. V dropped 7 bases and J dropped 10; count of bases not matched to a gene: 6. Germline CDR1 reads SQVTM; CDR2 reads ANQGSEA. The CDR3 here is CSGGLAGVGEQFF. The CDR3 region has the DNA TGCAGCGGGGGACTAGCGGGAGTTGGAGAGCAGTTCTTC.

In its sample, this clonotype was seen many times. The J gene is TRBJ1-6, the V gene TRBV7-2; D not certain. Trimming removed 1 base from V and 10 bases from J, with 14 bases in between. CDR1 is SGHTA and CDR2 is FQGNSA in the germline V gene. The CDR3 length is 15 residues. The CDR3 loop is CASSLGLGIGSPLHF. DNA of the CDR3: TGTGCCAGCAGCTTAGGGTTAGGGATAGGATCACCCCTCCACTTT.

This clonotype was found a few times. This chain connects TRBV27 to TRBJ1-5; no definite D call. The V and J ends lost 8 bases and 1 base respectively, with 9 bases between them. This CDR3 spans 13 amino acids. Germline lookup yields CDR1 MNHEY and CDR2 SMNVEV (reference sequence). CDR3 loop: CASGKGSNQPQHF. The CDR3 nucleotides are TGTGCCAGCGGCAAGGGAAGCAATCAGCCCCAGCATTTT.

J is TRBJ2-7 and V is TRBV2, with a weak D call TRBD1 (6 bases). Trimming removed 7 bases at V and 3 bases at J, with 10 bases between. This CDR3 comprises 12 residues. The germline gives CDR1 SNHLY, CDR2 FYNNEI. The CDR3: CASMGRGYEQYV. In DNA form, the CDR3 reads TGTGCCAGCATGGGCAGGGGCTACGAGCAGTACGTC.